This paragraph reports one TCR beta chain. Clones were read by immunoSEQ multiplex PCR, and TCRdb kept only the in-frame ones, dropping some. The table has about 73,000 clones, approximately 88% seen once. This specimen comes from a study of blood T cell repertoires in COVID-19. CDR1 and CDR2 (germline): ENHRY, SYGVKD. CDR3 size: 14 residues. Trimming cost V 4 bases and J 2 bases; bases outside gene matches: 3. The gene calls are TRBV10-3 and TRBJ2-7, with TRBD1 identical over 9 bases. Sequencing used peripheral blood. This receptor was taken from a man older than 75 with active or convalescent COVID-19. The chain's CDR3 is CAISGGTGPYEQYF. In DNA, the CDR3 is TGTGCCATCAGTGGTGGGACAGGGCCCTACGAGCAGTACTTC.